This T cell receptor (beta chain) was recovered during a study of shared clonotypes between healthy human individuals. Study-level points and caveats: Shared clonotypes across all four donors exceeded non-shared ones in generation probability.

This clone was recorded once. Its antigen is unknown. V was pared by 6 bases and J by 5 bases, with 15 bases of the junction left unmatched. The CDR3 has 16 amino acids. CDR1 and CDR2 from the germline V gene are SEHNR and FQNEAQ (reference sequence). Libraries were prepared by immunoSEQ multiplex PCR; TCRdb keeps only in-frame clonotypes and omits some of them. This sample has 2 million to 2.5 million clones, with nearly 97% found just once. Adult Caucasians living in Nashville, Tennessee made up all of the donors. V gene TRBV7-9 combines with J gene TRBJ2-7; 8 bases align to TRBD2. The material sequenced was naive CD4+ T cells sorted from blood. The subset: CD45RA+ positively selected. The receptor was derived from a man aged 18 to 30 in good health. The CDR3 is CASSRSTTGGHHEQYF. DNA for the CDR3: TGTGCCAGCAGTCGATCGACAACGGGAGGGCACCACGAGCAGTACTTC.